The 2 T cell receptor beta chains below come from one sample, sequenced in a study of identical twins. TCRdb called the 5' RACE reads again in MiXCR, with one record for every CDR3 protein. The sample yields under 350,000 distinct CDR3 sequences, roughly 10% seen once. The data also belong to a second study, concerning yellow fever vaccine responses in identical twins.

The sequencing input was CD8+ T cells sorted from blood. These receptors all come from a woman between 18 and 29 years old in good health.

This chain links TRBV7-6 with TRBJ2-1; TRBD2 aligns across 12 bases. CDR3 length: 17 amino acids. Losses at the gene ends were 2 bases for V and 5 bases for J; bases not matched to a gene: 7. Germline CDR1 SGHVS, CDR2 FNYEAQ. CDR3 nucleotides: TGTGCCAGCAGCTTAAGAAGGACTAGCGGGATAGACAATGAGCAGTTCTTC. It encodes CASSLRRTSGIDNEQFF.

J is TRBJ2-7 and V is TRBV7-8; D is uncertain. Germline V lookup: CDR1 SGHVS, CDR2 FQNEAQ. V dropped 5 bases and J dropped 0 bases, with 11 bases sitting between them. This CDR3 region has 14 residues. CDR3 sequence reads: CASSGRVNSYEQYF. As DNA, the CDR3 is TGTGCCAGCAGCGGCCGCGTGAACTCCTACGAGCAGTACTTC. Drawing the rest from reference TRBV7-8 and TRBJ2-7, the complete variable domain is GAGVSQSPRYKVAKRGQDVALRCDPISGHVSLFWYQQALGQGPEFLTYFQNEAQLDKSGLPSDRFFAERPEGSVSTLKIQRTQQEDSAVYLCASSGRVNSYEQYFGPGTRLTVT.